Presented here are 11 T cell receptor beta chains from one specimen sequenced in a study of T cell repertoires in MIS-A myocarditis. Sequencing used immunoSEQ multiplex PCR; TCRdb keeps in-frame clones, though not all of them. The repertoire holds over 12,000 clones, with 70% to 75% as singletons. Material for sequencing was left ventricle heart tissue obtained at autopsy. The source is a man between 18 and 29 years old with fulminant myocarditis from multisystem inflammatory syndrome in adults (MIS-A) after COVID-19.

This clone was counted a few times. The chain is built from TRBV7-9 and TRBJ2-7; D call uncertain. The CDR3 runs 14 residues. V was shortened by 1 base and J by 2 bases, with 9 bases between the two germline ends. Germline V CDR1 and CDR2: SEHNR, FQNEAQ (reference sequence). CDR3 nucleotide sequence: TGTGCCAGCAGCTTAGTTACTGAGACCTACGAGCAGTACTTC. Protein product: CASSLVTETYEQYF.

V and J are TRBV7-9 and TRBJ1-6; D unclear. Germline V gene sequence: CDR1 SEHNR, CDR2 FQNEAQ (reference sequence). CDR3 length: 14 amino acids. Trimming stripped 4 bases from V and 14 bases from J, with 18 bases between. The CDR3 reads CASSSRENFDALHF. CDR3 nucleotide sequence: TGTGCCAGCAGCTCGAGGGAAAACTTCGATGCCCTCCACTTT. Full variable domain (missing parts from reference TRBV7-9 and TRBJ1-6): DTGVSQNPRHKITKRGQNVTFRCDPISEHNRLYWYRQTLGQGPEFLTYFQNEAQLEKSRLLSDRFSAERPKGSFSTLEIQRTEQGDSAMYLCASSSRENFDALHFGNGTRLTVT.

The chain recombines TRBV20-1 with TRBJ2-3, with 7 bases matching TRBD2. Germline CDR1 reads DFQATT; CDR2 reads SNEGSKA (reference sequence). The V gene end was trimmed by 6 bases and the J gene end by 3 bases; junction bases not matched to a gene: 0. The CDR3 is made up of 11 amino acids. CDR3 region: CSAGGTDTQYF. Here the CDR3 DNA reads TGCAGTGCGGGAGGGACAGATACGCAGTATTTT.

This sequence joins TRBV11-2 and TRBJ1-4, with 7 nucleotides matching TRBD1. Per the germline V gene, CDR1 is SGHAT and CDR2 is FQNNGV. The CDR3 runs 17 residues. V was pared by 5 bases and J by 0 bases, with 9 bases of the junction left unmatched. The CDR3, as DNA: TGTGCCAGCAGCCTCCGGGTAGGGGGCTCAACTAATGAAAAACTGTTTTTT. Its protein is CASSLRVGGSTNEKLFF.

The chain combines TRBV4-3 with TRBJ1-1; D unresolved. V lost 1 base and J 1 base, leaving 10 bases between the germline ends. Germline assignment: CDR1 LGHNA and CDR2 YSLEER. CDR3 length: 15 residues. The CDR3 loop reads CASSQGVSGNTEAFF. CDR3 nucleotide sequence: TGCGCCAGCAGCCAAGGGGTTTCGGGGAACACTGAAGCTTTCTTT.

In nucleotides, the CDR3 is TGTGCCAGCAGCGCCCGTCAGGGATACGAGCAGTACTTC. Translation: CASSARQGYEQYF. The chain links TRBV9 to TRBJ2-7; D is perhaps TRBD1 (5 bases). Deletions cut 3 bases from V and 4 bases from J, with 11 bases between. CDR3 length: 13 residues. Germline lookup yields CDR1 SGDLS and CDR2 YYNGEE.

The CDR3 region is CASSLGLNTEAFF. CDR3 coding DNA: TGTGCCAGCAGTTTGGGACTGAACACTGAAGCTTTCTTT. The chain has TRBV12-3 or TRBV12-4 and TRBJ1-1; D perhaps matches TRBD1 (5 bases). There are 13 residues in the CDR3. The germline V and J ends were trimmed by 3 bases and 0 bases, with 5 bases remaining between them.

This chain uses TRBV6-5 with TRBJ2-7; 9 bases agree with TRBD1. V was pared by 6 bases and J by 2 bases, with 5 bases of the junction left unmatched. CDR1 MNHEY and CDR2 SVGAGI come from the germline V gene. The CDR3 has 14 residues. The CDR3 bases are TGTGCCAGCAGATCGGGACAGGGCCCCTACGAGCAGTACTTC. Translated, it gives CASRSGQGPYEQYF.

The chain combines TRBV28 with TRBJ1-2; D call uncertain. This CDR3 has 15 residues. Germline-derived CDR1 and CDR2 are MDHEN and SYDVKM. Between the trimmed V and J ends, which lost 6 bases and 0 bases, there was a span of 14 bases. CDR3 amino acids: CASSHRGGANYGYTF. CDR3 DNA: TGTGCCAGCAGCCACCGCGGCGGAGCTAACTATGGCTACACCTTC.

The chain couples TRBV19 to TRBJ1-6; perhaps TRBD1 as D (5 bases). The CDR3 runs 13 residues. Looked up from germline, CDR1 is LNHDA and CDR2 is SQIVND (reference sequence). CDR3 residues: CATGAYRGSPLHF. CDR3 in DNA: TGTGCAACCGGGGCCTATCGAGGTTCACCCCTCCACTTT.

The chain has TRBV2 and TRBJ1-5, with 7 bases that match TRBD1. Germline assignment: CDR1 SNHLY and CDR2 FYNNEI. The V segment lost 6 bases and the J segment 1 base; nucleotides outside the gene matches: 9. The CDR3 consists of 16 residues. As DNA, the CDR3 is TGTGCCAGCAGGGAACAGGGGAGAGGAAGCAATCAGCCCCAGCATTTT. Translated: CASREQGRGSNQPQHF.